The 27 T cell receptor beta chains presented below share a single source sample, sequenced in a study of shared clonotypes between healthy human individuals. Here immunoSEQ multiplex PCR was the method, and the copy in TCRdb shows in-frame clones only, minus some. The data hold more than 2,000,000 clones, with 85% to 95% observed a single time. Source material: naive CD4+ T cells from PBMCs. Subset of the sample: CD45RA+ positively selected. These receptors originate from a man aged 18 to 30 in good health. Some clones in this sample may be carry-over from other donors' samples.

The chain links TRBV7-2 to TRBJ2-2, with D unclear. The CDR3 runs 13 residues. Germline V gives CDR1 SGHTA, CDR2 FQGNSA. The ends were cut back, 5 bases at V and 8 bases at J, with 12 bases in the middle. The CDR3 sequence: CASSQRVGGELFF. CDR3 in DNA: TGTGCCAGCAGCCAAAGGGTTGGGGGGGAGCTGTTTTTT.

This sequence joins TRBV4-2 and TRBJ2-7; 7 bases fit TRBD2. In germline, CDR1 is LGHNA, CDR2 YNFKEQ. V dropped 1 base and J dropped 5; count of bases not matched to a gene: 5. The CDR3 consists of 14 residues. The CDR3 sequence is CASSQVGEGDEQYF. The CDR3 DNA follows: TGTGCCAGCAGCCAAGTAGGGGAGGGCGACGAGCAGTACTTC.

V gene TRBV6-6 combines with J gene TRBJ2-1; D is unresolved. This CDR3 spans 14 amino acids. CDR1 and CDR2 from the germline V gene are MNHNY and SVGAGI (reference sequence). Trimming stripped 5 bases from V and 9 bases from J, with 17 bases between. This CDR3 is CASSGTGPMGEQFF. The CDR3 DNA reads TGTGCCAGCAGTGGAACGGGTCCTATGGGTGAGCAGTTCTTC.

The genes are TRBV28 and TRBJ1-4, with 8 bases fitting TRBD1. This CDR3 contains 14 residues. CDR1 is MDHEN, CDR2 SYDVKM, per germline. J gave up 6 bases and V 2 bases, and 2 bases lay outside the gene matches. This CDR3 is CASSLGTGYEKLFF. The CDR3 nucleotides read TGTGCCAGCAGTTTAGGGACAGGATATGAAAAACTGTTTTTT.

This clone occurred once. The chain combines TRBV7-2 with TRBJ1-1, with 9 bases identical to TRBD1. The CDR3 sequence is 15 residues long. The V segment lost 5 bases and the J segment 6 bases; nucleotides outside the gene matches: 10. The germline CDR1 and CDR2 sequences are SGHTA and FQGNSA. DNA for the CDR3: TGTGCCAGCAGCGCACTTGGACAGGGGTGGGCTGAAGCTTTCTTT. It is translated as CASSALGQGWAEAFF. The variable domain in full, completed from reference TRBV7-2 and TRBJ1-1, reads GAGVSQSPSNKVTEKGKDVELRCDPISGHTALYWYRQSLGQGLEFLIYFQGNSAPDKSGLPSDRFSAERTGGSVSTLTIQRTQQEDSAVYLCASSALGQGWAEAFFGQGTRLTVV.

This chain connects TRBV5-8 to TRBJ1-2; D is unclear. This CDR3 has 15 residues. V was pared by 0 bases and J by 1 base, with 10 bases between. CDR1 and CDR2 from the germline V gene are SGHTS and YDEGEE. CDR3 nucleotides: TGTGCCAGCAGCTTGGCACCCGTCCTTAACTATGGCTACACCTTC. Residues: CASSLAPVLNYGYTF.

V is TRBV5-4 and J is TRBJ2-7; D is uncertain. V was cut by 6 bases and J by 6 bases, with 19 bases left in between. CDR1 is SGHNT and CDR2 is YYREEE in the germline V gene (reference sequence). The CDR3 covers 14 residues. CDR3: CASKSNTWGGEQYF. CDR3 DNA sequence: TGTGCCAGCAAATCAAACACGTGGGGTGGCGAGCAGTACTTC. Supplemented by reference TRBV5-4 and TRBJ2-7, the full variable domain reads ETGVTQSPTHLIKTRGQQVTLRCSSQSGHNTVSWYQQALGQGPQFIFQYYREEENGRGNFPPRFSGLQFPNYSSELNVNALELDDSALYLCASKSNTWGGEQYFGPGTRLTVT.

J is TRBJ1-4 and V is TRBV6-5; D perhaps matches TRBD1 (5 bases). Trimming stripped 2 bases from V and 7 bases from J, with 11 bases between. The CDR3 extends over 14 amino acids. Germline values: CDR1 MNHEY, CDR2 SVGAGI. As DNA, the CDR3 is TGTGCCAGCAGTTACGGGACGCGGGGTGAAAAACTGTTTTTT. Translating it yields CASSYGTRGEKLFF.

On this clone: Because the CDR3's place on the DNA is in doubt, the DNA is left out and the CDR3 is given as listed by TCRdb. V and J are TRBV21-1 and TRBJ1-3. TRBV21-1 is noted as a pseudogene. The CDR3 adds up to 15 amino acids, both ends counted. CDR3 amino acids: CASSNAVGSGNTIYF.

Remarks on this clone: One end of the junction does not line up with germline, which may come from a read error. The chain combines TRBV7-3 with TRBJ2-7; 8 bases match TRBD1. The germline V gene has CDR1 SGHTA and CDR2 FQGTGA. The CDR3 sequence is 14 residues long. Here the CDR3 reads CASSYDRGSHEQYF. CDR3 nucleotides: TGTGCCAGCAGCTATGACAGGGGCTCCCACGAGCAGTACTTC.

This chain joins TRBV11-3 and TRBJ2-1; 10 bases are a match to TRBD2. CDR3 size: 17 residues. V gave up 4 bases and J gave up 8 bases; unmatched junction bases: 14. CDR1 is SGHNT, CDR2 YENEEA, per germline. The CDR3 loop is CASSSGLADYSLDEQFF. CDR3 DNA sequence: TGTGCCAGCAGCTCCGGACTAGCGGACTACTCCCTCGATGAGCAGTTCTTC.

Concerning this clone: The same CDR3 also results from other DNA sequences found in this sample. J is TRBJ2-3 and V is TRBV5-1; 12 bases match TRBD2. CDR3 size: 16 residues. Losses at the gene ends were 4 bases for V and 3 bases for J; bases not matched to a gene: 6. Germline lookup yields CDR1 SGHRS and CDR2 YFSETQ. The CDR3 nucleotides read TGCGCCAGCAGCCCCAGGACTAGCGGGACGACAGATACGCAGTATTTT. This sequence encodes CASSPRTSGTTDTQYF.

The genes are TRBV15 and TRBJ1-1; unclear D gene. Germline V gives CDR1 LNHNV, CDR2 YYDKDF (reference sequence). The V gene lost 6 bases and the J gene lost 2 bases, with 10 bases spanning the gap. The CDR3 loop spans 13 amino acids. The CDR3 loop is CATSVQVNTEAFF. The CDR3 coding sequence is TGTGCCACCAGTGTCCAAGTTAACACTGAAGCTTTCTTT.

This clone has a handful of counts. The chain joins TRBV7-3 to TRBJ1-5, with a tentative D call TRBD1 (5 bases). The CDR3 sequence is 13 residues long. V gave up 5 bases and J gave up 3 bases, with 8 bases separating them. Germline V gene sequence: CDR1 SGHTA, CDR2 FQGTGA. CDR3 in amino acids: CASSRGLNQPQHF. As DNA, the CDR3 is TGTGCCAGCAGCCGGGGACTCAATCAGCCCCAGCATTTT.

The sample holds one count of this clone. The J gene is TRBJ1-5, the V gene TRBV2; D is ambiguous. The germline V and J ends were trimmed by 11 bases and 2 bases, with 13 bases remaining between them. Germline CDR1 and CDR2: SNHLY and FYNNEI. This CDR3 region has 13 residues. CDR3 sequence: CASTRSGNQPQHF. The CDR3 DNA reads as TGTGCCTCAACCAGAAGCGGCAATCAGCCCCAGCATTTT.

The chain links TRBV28 to TRBJ2-3; 8 bases are a match to TRBD2. Germline trimming cut 2 bases from V and 5 bases from J; bases unmatched to any gene: 3. This CDR3 contains 14 residues. Germline-derived CDR1 and CDR2 are MDHEN and SYDVKM. The CDR3 region has the DNA TGTGCCAGCAGTTTAAGCGGGAGTCTAGATACGCAGTATTTT. This codes for CASSLSGSLDTQYF.

The V and J genes are TRBV28 and TRBJ2-2; 8 bases are a match to TRBD1. V lost 5 bases to trimming and J lost 4 bases; unmatched junction nucleotides: 12. Per the germline V gene, CDR1 is MDHEN and CDR2 is SYDVKM. The CDR3 sequence is 17 residues long. The CDR3 coding sequence is TGTGCCAGCAGTCTGACGGACAGGGACCCCTCCACCGGGGAGCTGTTTTTT. This sequence encodes CASSLTDRDPSTGELFF.

The chain links TRBV5-4 to TRBJ2-1; TRBD2 matches 8 bases. The CDR3 runs 13 residues. CDR1 and CDR2 (germline): SGHNT, YYREEE (reference sequence). The V gene end was trimmed by 4 bases and the J gene end by 14 bases; junction bases not matched to a gene: 11. DNA for the CDR3: TGTGCCAGCAGCCAATTGACTAGCGATAAGGAGTTCTTC. Translating it yields CASSQLTSDKEFF.

Regarding this clone: At one of its ends the junction is not consistent with the germline gene, which may arise from a read error. This chain links TRBV14 with TRBJ1-2; 9 bases map to TRBD1. Germline CDR1 SGHDN, CDR2 FVKESK. The CDR3 has 15 residues. The CDR3 sequence: CANSQDAVGQGGYTF. The CDR3 DNA follows: TGTGCCAACAGCCAAGACGCGGTGGGACAGGGAGGCTACACCTTC.

In DNA form, the CDR3 reads TGTGCCAGCGGGGGACCGCAGCAGAAAGAAAAACTGTTTTTT. It translates to CASGGPQQKEKLFF. The V gene is TRBV6-5, the J gene TRBJ1-4; possible D gene TRBD1, 5 bases. Trimming left V 8 bases short and J 8 bases short, with 18 bases between. The CDR3 loop spans 14 amino acids. The germline CDR1 and CDR2 sequences are MNHEY and SVGAGI.

This chain uses TRBV5-5 with TRBJ2-4; 7 bases line up with TRBD2. The CDR3 contains 16 residues. CDR1 and CDR2 from the germline V gene are SGHKS and YYEKEE (reference sequence). After removal of 3 bases from V and 3 bases from J, the junction contained 9 bases not matched to a gene. Here the CDR3 DNA reads TGTGCCAGCAGCTACGCTTTCAGGGAGGGCAAAAACATTCAGTACTTC. Protein: CASSYAFREGKNIQYF.

Here the CDR3 DNA reads TGTGCCAGCAGCTTGGGCGAGCACACTGAAGCTTTCTTT. It translates to CASSLGEHTEAFF. The chain joins TRBV5-4 to TRBJ1-1; D is unclear. There are 13 residues in the CDR3. V was shortened by 0 bases and J by 3 bases, with 6 bases between the two germline ends. CDR1 and CDR2 from the germline V gene are SGHNT and YYREEE (reference sequence).

V usage is TRBV28 and J usage is TRBJ2-7, with D tentatively TRBD1 (5 bases). This CDR3 is 12 amino acids long. In germline, CDR1 is MDHEN, CDR2 SYDVKM. Trimming removed 2 bases at V and 8 bases at J, with 10 bases between. CDR3 loop: CASSLAGFQQYF. CDR3 DNA sequence: TGTGCCAGCAGTTTAGCAGGGTTCCAGCAGTACTTC.

The V gene is TRBV30, the J gene TRBJ1-2; maybe TRBD1 (6 bases). V lost 5 bases and J 7 bases, leaving 17 bases between the germline ends. Germline values: CDR1 GTSNPN, CDR2 SVGIG (reference sequence). The CDR3 contains 13 residues. In DNA form, the CDR3 reads TGTGCCTGGGGGACCTCAGGGGCGGGTGGCTACACCTTC. Its protein is CAWGTSGAGGYTF.

The CDR3 coding sequence is TGTGCCAGCACTCCACGCACAGATACGCAGTATTTT. It is translated as CASTPRTDTQYF. The chain couples TRBV6-1 to TRBJ2-3; D is ambiguous. V lost 7 bases and J lost 1, with 6 bases in between. This CDR3 contains 12 residues. Per germline, CDR1 MNHNS and CDR2 SASEGT.

The V gene is TRBV5-1, the J gene TRBJ2-1; unclear D gene. This CDR3 comprises 15 residues. V gave up 0 bases and J gave up 7 bases, with 14 bases separating them. Germline V gene lookup returns CDR1 SGHRS and CDR2 YFSETQ. CDR3 region: CASSLGGALRNEQFF. CDR3 bases: TGCGCCAGCAGCTTGGGCGGAGCGCTCCGGAATGAGCAGTTCTTC.

This clone was found once. The chain carries TRBV5-1 and TRBJ2-5; D possibly corresponds to TRBD2 (5 bases). This CDR3 spans 15 amino acids. The V gene lost 0 bases and the J gene lost 7 bases, with 16 bases spanning the gap. The germline V gene has CDR1 SGHRS and CDR2 YFSETQ. Written as DNA, the CDR3 is TGCGCCAGCAGCTTGGAAGGACTCAGTTACGGGACCCAGTACTTC. This sequence encodes CASSLEGLSYGTQYF.